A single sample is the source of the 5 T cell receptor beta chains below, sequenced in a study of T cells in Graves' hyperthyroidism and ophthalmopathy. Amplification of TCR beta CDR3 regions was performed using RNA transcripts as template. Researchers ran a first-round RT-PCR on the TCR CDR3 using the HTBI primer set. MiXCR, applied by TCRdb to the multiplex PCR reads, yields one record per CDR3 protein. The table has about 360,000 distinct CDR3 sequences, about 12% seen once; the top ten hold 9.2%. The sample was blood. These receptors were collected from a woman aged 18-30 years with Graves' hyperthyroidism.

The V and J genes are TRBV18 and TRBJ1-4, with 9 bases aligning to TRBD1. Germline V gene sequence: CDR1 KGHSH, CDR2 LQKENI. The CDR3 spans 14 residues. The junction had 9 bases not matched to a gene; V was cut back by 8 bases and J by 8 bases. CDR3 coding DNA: TGTGCCAGCAGTCCCGGGACAGGGATCGAAAAACTGTTTTTT. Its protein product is CASSPGTGIEKLFF.

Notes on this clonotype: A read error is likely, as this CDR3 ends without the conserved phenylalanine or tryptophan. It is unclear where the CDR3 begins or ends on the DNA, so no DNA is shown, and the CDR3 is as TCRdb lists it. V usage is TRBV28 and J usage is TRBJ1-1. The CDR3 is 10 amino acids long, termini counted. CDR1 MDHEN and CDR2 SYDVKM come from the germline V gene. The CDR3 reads CATQFVCRRL.

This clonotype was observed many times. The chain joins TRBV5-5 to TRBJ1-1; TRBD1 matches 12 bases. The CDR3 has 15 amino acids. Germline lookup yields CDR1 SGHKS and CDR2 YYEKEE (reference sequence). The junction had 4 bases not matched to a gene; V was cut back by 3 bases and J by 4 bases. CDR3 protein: CASSWDRGRATEAFF. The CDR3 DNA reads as TGTGCCAGCAGCTGGGACAGGGGGCGTGCCACTGAAGCTTTCTTT. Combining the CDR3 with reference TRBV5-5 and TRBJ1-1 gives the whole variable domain DAGVTQSPTHLIKTRGQQVTLRCSPISGHKSVSWYQQVLGQGPQFIFQYYEKEERGRGNFPDRFSARQFPNYSSELNVNALLLGDSALYLCASSWDRGRATEAFFGQGTRLTVV.

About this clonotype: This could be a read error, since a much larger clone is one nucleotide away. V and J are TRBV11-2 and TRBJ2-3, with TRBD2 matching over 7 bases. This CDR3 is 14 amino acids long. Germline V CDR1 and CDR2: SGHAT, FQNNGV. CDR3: CAGSPTRGADTQYF. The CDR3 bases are TGTGCCGGCAGCCCGACCCGGGGGGCAGATACGCAGTATTTT.

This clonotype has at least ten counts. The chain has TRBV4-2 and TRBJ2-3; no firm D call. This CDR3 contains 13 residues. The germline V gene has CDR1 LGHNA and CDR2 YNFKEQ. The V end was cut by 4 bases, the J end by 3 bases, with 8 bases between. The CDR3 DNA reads TGTGCCAGCAGCCCTACTTGGACAGATACGCAGTATTTT. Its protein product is CASSPTWTDTQYF.